The present entry profiles one TCR beta chain with its context. Its cognate antigen is unknown. The assay was immunoSEQ multiplex PCR, and TCRdb's table has in-frame clones only and misses some. Of approximately 50,000 clones listed, 70% to 80% are singletons. The sample comes from a study of OX40 agonist ivuxolimab in advanced cancers. Overall study: Under the entry rules, prior anti-PD-1, anti-PD-L1 or anti-CTLA-4 therapy was allowed, and roughly 39% had some.

V dropped 7 bases and J dropped 8 bases, with 27 bases sitting between them. The CDR3 has 17 residues. The germline CDR1 and CDR2 sequences are MNHEY and SMNVEV (reference sequence). Study-wide points: Within 6 weeks, CD4+ and CD8+ blood T cells expanded clonally at 0.1 to 3.0 mg/kg.

Systemic immunosuppression or autoimmune disease history was grounds to exclude patients. Baseline was the first blood sampling point, followed by cycle 4 day 1 and cycle 7 day 1. This clonotype was sampled from an adult with an advanced solid tumor such as melanoma, head and neck, liver or kidney cancer. The V call is TRBV27, the J call TRBJ2-1; possible D gene TRBD2, 7 bases. Sequences were derived from CD4+ or CD8+ T cells sorted from blood, sampled in a trial of the OX40 agonist ivuxolimab. The CDR3 DNA reads as TGTGCCAGCACCACCCTCGTAGGAAGGGGGGGGATGGATGAGCAGTTCTTC. Its protein product is CASTTLVGRGGMDEQFF.